A single TCR beta chain is shown here with its context. One junction end does not reproduce the germline sequence, and a read error may be involved. The source of the sample is a study of blood T cell repertoires in COVID-19. Produced via immunoSEQ multiplex PCR; TCRdb's table is partial and in-frame only. Of 180,000 or so clones listed, more than 75% are singletons. CDR3 size: 19 residues. Germline CDR1 and CDR2: SSHAT and FNYEAQ (reference sequence). The J gene is TRBJ2-6, the V gene TRBV7-7; TRBD1 matches at 8 bases. This clonotype was sampled from a man aged 35-49 years with active or convalescent COVID-19. The sample consisted of peripheral blood. CDR3 in amino acids: CASSSFPTGGDSGANVLTF. The CDR3 DNA reads TGTGCTAGCAGCTCGTTTCCTACAGGGGGTGACTCTGGGGCCAACGTCCTGACTTTC.